These 9 T cell receptor beta chains came from one sample sequenced in a study of T cell responses to AZD1222 COVID-19 vaccine. Sequencing was performed with immunoSEQ multiplex PCR; in TCRdb, only in-frame clones are kept and a portion is missing. Of about 150,000 clones listed, around 90% are singletons. Material: peripheral blood, obtained on day 0 of AZD1222 vaccination. The receptors were sampled from an adult in good health.

The J gene is TRBJ2-3, the V gene TRBV7-8; TRBD2 aligns across 7 bases. Germline V CDR1 and CDR2: SGHVS, FQNEAQ. V shed 0 bases and J 0 bases; nucleotides not matched to a gene: 6. The CDR3 spans 17 residues. The CDR3 loop reads CASSLARISGSTDTQYF. The CDR3 DNA is TGTGCCAGCAGCTTAGCGCGAATTAGCGGGAGCACAGATACGCAGTATTTT.

V is TRBV18 and J is TRBJ1-3, with 8 bases fitting TRBD1. The CDR3 consists of 16 residues. Germline values: CDR1 KGHSH, CDR2 LQKENI. V was clipped by 3 bases and J by 9 bases; unmatched bases: 13. The CDR3 here is CASSPRAEQGVGTIYF. The CDR3 DNA sequence: TGTGCCAGCTCACCGCGGGCGGAACAGGGGGTCGGCACCATATATTTT.

The count of this clone is one. The chain carries TRBV5-1 and TRBJ2-2; D is possibly TRBD1 (6 bases). Germline V CDR1 and CDR2: SGHRS, YFSETQ. This CDR3 spans 18 amino acids. V shed 4 bases and J shed 4 bases, with 23 bases lying between them. This CDR3 is CASSTRPTGISGTGELFF. CDR3 DNA sequence: TGCGCCAGCAGCACCCGACCCACAGGGATCAGTGGCACCGGGGAGCTGTTTTTT.

CDR3 protein: CASGRPSPAGELFF. CDR3 coding DNA: TGTGCCAGCGGTCGACCAAGTCCGGCCGGGGAGCTGTTTTTT. The rearrangement links TRBV28 to TRBJ2-2; D unresolved. The V end was cut by 8 bases, the J end by 6 bases, with 16 bases between. The germline CDR1 and CDR2 sequences are MDHEN and SYDVKM. CDR3 size: 14 residues.

The chain joins TRBV30 to TRBJ2-5; TRBD1 is a possible D gene (6 bases). Trimming took off 0 bases at V and 3 bases at J, with 11 bases between the two ends. This CDR3 has 14 residues. Germline loops: CDR1 GTSNPN, CDR2 SVGIG (reference sequence). The CDR3 is CAWSVITGKETQYF. CDR3 bases: TGTGCCTGGAGTGTAATAACAGGGAAAGAGACCCAGTACTTC.

The chain combines TRBV6-1 with TRBJ2-3, with D uncertain. Germline-derived CDR1 and CDR2 are MNHNS and SASEGT. This CDR3 is built from 17 residues. The V end lost 2 bases, the J end lost 0 bases, and 15 bases lay between the germline ends. The CDR3 sequence: CASSEFHARPSTDTQYF. CDR3 in DNA: TGTGCCAGCAGTGAATTCCACGCCCGGCCCAGCACAGATACGCAGTATTTT.

The gene calls are TRBV28 and TRBJ2-1, with D uncertain. The germline V gene encodes CDR1 MDHEN and CDR2 SYDVKM. V dropped 2 bases and J dropped 0 bases, with 8 bases sitting between them. This CDR3 is 15 amino acids long. CDR3 region: CASSLNSYSYNEQFF. The CDR3 DNA is TGTGCCAGCAGTTTAAACTCTTACTCCTACAATGAGCAGTTCTTC.

The chain is built from TRBV9 and TRBJ1-4, with D perhaps matching TRBD1 (5 bases). Per the germline V gene, CDR1 is SGDLS and CDR2 is YYNGEE. Deletions cut 3 bases from V and 8 bases from J, with 17 bases between. The CDR3 has 15 amino acids. The CDR3 nucleotides read TGTGCCAGCAGCGAGGGAAAGGGGCGGTGGGAAAAACTGTTTTTT. This sequence encodes CASSEGKGRWEKLFF.

The chain recombines TRBV7-2 with TRBJ2-2; D is tentatively TRBD1 or TRBD2 (6 bases each). The germline V gene has CDR1 SGHTA and CDR2 FQGNSA. The CDR3 length is 18 residues. Trimming cost V 7 bases and J 6 bases, with 27 bases left between them. The CDR3 sequence is CASNPWGPGTQGAGELFF. The CDR3 DNA is TGTGCCAGCAACCCGTGGGGGCCCGGGACTCAGGGCGCCGGGGAGCTGTTTTTT.